This T cell receptor (beta chain) is from a study of T cells after posttransplantation cyclophosphamide. Findings and limits, study-wide: Donor-recipient repertoire similarity was low at 1-2 months, rising over year one. Skin or GI-infiltrating T cells shared few TRB sequences with blood. Recipient CMV seropositivity and CMV reactivation strongly tracked TRB clonality.

Unmatched junction bases numbered 11, after V lost 3 bases and J lost 7 bases. CDR3 length: 15 residues. Germline V CDR1 and CDR2: KGHSH, LQKENI. Comment on this clone: Its target is unknown.

Some clones are missing from TCRdb's copy, which holds only in-frame ones; the method was immunoSEQ multiplex PCR. The table lists 20,000 to 25,000 clones, around 91% of them singletons. Methotrexate plus calcineurin inhibitor accompanied controls' myeloablative marrow transplants; sampling was 1 year later. The material was PBMCs, obtained about 360 days after allogeneic stem cell transplant with calcineurin inhibitor and methotrexate. The sequence was obtained from a female patient between 30 and 40 years old who received an allogeneic stem cell transplant from an unrelated donor, was CMV-positive, and had acute and chronic GVHD. Some T cells may be the graft donor's. The rearrangement links TRBV18 to TRBJ1-2, with TRBD1 matching 7 bases. The CDR3 reads CASSPPGQGVGGYTF. Written as DNA, the CDR3 is TGTGCCAGCTCACCCCCCGGGCAGGGGGTCGGTGGCTACACCTTC.